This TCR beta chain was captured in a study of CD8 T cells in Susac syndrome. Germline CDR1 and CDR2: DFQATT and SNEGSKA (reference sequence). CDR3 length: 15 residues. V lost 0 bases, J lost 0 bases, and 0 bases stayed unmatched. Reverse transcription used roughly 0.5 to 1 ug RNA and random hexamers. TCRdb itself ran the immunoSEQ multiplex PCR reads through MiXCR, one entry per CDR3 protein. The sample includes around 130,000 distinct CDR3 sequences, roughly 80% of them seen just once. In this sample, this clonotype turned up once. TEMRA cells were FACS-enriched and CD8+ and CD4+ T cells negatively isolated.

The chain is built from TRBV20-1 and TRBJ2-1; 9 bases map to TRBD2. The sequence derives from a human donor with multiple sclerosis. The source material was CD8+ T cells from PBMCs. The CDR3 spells CSARDSGSSYNEQFF. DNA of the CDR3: TGCAGTGCTAGAGATAGCGGGAGCTCCTACAATGAGCAGTTCTTC.